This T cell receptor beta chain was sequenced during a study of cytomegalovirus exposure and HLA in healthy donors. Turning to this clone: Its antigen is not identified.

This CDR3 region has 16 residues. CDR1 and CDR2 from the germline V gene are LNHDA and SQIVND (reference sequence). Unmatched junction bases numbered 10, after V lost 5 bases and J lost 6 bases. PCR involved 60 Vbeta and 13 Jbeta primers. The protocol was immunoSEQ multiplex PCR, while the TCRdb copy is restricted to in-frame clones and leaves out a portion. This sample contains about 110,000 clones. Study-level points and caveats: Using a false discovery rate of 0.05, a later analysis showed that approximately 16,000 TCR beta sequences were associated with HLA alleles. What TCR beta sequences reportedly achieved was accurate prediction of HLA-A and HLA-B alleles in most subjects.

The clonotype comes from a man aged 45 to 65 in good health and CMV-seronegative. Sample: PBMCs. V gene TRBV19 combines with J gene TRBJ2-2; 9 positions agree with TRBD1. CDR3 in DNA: TGTGCCAGTAGTGCCCCGGGACAGGGAATCTCCGGGGAGCTGTTTTTT. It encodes CASSAPGQGISGELFF.